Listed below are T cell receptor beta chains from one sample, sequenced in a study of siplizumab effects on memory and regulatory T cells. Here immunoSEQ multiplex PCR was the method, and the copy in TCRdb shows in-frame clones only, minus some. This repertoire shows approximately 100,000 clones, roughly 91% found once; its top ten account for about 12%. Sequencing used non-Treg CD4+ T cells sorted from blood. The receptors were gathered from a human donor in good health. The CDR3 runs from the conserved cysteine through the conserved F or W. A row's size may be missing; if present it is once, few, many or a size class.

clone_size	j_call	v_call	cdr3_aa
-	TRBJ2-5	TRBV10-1	CASTLGQKETQYF
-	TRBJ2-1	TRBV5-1	CASSSASGSGNEQFF
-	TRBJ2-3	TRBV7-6	CASSLGLSPDTQYF
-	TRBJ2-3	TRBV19	CASSLQLDTQYF
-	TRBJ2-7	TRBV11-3	CASRRRLAGFYEQYF
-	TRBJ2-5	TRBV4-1	CASSQSKGWETQYF
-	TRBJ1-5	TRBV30	CAWTLGGNQPQHF
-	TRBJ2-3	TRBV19	CASSTRLAGGSTDTQYF
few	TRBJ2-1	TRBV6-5	CASSSRDRGSRNEQFF
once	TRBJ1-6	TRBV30	CAWRDSYNSPLHF
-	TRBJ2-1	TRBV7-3	CASSPLDYSEYNEQFF
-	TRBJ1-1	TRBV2	CASKVPGPLNTEAFF
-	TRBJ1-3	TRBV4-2	CASSQDLGRLGNTIYF
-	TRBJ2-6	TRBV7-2	CASSPGGPAGANVLTF
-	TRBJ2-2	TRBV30	CAWIRVRGRTGELFF
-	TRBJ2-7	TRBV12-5	CASGFKTGSYEQYF
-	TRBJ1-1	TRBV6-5	CASGTRGRTEAFF
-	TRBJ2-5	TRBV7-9	CASSLGSGGYQETQYF
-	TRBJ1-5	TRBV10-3	CAISVDDNPLGPQHF
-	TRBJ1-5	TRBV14	CASSQAGFNQPQHF
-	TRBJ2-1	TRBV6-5	CASSYLAGAIRGEQFF